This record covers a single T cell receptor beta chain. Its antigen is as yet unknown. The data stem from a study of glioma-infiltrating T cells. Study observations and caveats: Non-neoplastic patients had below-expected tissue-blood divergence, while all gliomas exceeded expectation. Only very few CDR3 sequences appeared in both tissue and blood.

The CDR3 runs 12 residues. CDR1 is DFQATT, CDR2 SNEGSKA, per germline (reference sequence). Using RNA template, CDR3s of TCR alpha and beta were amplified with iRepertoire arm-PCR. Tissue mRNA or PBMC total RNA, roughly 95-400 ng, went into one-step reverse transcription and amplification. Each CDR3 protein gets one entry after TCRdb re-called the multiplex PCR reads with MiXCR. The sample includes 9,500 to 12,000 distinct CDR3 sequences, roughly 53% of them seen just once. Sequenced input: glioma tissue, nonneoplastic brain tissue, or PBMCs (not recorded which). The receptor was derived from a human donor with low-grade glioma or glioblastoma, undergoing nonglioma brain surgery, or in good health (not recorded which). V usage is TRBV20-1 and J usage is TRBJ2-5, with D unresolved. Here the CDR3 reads CRGSHEDETQYF. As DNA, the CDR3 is TGCAGGGGTAGCCATGAAGACGAGACCCAGTACTTC.